This T cell receptor beta chain was captured by sequencing in a study of blood T cell repertoires in COVID-19. Only in-frame clones appear in the TCRdb table, and some are missing; sequencing was by immunoSEQ multiplex PCR. Altogether approximately 250,000 clones are present, 75% to 95% being singletons, with the ten largest covering about 3%. There are 12 residues in the CDR3. Germline V CDR1 and CDR2: MGHRA, YSYEKL. Between the trimmed V and J ends, which lost 4 bases and 10 bases, there was a span of 11 bases. This clonotype was sampled from a man in his forties who had been exposed to COVID-19. The sample comprised PBMCs or T cells enriched from blood (not recorded which). The chain recombines TRBV4-1 with TRBJ2-1, with D perhaps matching TRBD2 (6 bases). CDR3 sequence: CASSPSAGEQFF. CDR3 in DNA: TGCGCCAGCAGCCCCTCCGCGGGAGAGCAGTTCTTC.